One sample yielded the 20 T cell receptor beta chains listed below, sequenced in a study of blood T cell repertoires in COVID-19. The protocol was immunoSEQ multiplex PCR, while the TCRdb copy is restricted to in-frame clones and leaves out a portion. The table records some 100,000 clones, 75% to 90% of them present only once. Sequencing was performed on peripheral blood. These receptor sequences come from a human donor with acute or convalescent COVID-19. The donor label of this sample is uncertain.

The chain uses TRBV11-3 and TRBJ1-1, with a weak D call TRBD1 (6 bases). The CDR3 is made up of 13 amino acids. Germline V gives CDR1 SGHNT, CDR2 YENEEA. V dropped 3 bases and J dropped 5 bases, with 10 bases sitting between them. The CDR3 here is CASSFNRETEAFF. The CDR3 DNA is TGTGCCAGCAGCTTTAACAGGGAAACTGAAGCTTTCTTT.

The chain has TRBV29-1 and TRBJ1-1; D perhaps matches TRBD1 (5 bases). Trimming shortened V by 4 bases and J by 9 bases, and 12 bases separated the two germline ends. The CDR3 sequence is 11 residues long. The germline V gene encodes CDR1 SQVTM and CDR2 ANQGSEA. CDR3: CSVGTSQKAFF. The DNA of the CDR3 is TGCAGCGTTGGGACATCACAGAAAGCTTTCTTT.

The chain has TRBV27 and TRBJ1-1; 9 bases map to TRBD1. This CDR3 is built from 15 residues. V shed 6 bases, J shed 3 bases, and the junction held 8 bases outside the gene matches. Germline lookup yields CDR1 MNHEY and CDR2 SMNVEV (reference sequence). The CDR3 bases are TGTGCCAGCAGGGCCGGGACAGGGCCCCACACTGAAGCTTTCTTT. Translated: CASRAGTGPHTEAFF.

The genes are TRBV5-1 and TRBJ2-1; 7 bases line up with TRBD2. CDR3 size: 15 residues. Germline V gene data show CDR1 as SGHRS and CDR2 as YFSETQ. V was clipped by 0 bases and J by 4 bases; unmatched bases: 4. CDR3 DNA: TGCGCCAGCAGCTTGGTTTCTAGCGGATACAATGAGCAGTTCTTC. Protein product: CASSLVSSGYNEQFF.

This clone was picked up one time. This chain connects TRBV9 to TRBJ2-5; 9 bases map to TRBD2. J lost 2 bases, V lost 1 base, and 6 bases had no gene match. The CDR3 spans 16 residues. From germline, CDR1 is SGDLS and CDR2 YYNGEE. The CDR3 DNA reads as TGTGCCAGCAGCGTAACGCCTAGCGGGGCACAAGAGACCCAGTACTTC. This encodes CASSVTPSGAQETQYF.

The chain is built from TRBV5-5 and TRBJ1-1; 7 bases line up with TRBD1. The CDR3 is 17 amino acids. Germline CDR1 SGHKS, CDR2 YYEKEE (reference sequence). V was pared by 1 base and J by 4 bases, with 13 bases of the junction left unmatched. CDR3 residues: CASSLSWAGGLPTEAFF. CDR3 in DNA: TGTGCCAGCAGCTTGAGTTGGGCAGGGGGATTACCCACTGAAGCTTTCTTT.

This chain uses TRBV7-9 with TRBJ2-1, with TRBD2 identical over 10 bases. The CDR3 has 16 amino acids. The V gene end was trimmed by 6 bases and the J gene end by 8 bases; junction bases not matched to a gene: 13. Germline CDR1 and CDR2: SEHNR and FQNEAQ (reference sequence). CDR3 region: CASRRSVSGGAHEQFF. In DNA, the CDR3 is TGTGCCAGCAGAAGATCAGTGAGCGGGGGGGCCCATGAGCAGTTCTTC. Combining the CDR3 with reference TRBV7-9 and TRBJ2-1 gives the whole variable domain DTGVSQNPRHKITKRGQNVTFRCDPISEHNRLYWYRQTLGQGPEFLTYFQNEAQLEKSRLLSDRFSAERPKGSFSTLEIQRTEQGDSAMYLCASRRSVSGGAHEQFFGPGTRLTVL.

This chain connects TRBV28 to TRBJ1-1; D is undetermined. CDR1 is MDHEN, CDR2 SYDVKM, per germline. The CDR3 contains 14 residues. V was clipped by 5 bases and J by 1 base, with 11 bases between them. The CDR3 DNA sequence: TGTGCCAGCAGTCCTACTTCGGGGAACACTGAAGCTTTCTTT. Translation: CASSPTSGNTEAFF.

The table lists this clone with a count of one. The CDR3 reads CASRTSGAPTDTQYF. CDR3 in DNA: TGTGCCAGCAGGACTAGCGGGGCCCCCACAGATACGCAGTATTTT. The chain uses TRBV27 and TRBJ2-3; TRBD2 agrees at 11 bases. The V segment lost 6 bases and the J segment 2 bases; nucleotides outside the gene matches: 4. This CDR3 spans 15 amino acids. Germline values: CDR1 MNHEY, CDR2 SMNVEV (reference sequence).

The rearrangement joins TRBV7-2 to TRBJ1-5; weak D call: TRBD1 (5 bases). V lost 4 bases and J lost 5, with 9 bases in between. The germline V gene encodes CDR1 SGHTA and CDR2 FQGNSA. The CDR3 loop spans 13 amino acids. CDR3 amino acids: CASSSQTDQPQHF. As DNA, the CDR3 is TGTGCCAGCAGCTCCCAGACAGATCAGCCCCAGCATTTT.

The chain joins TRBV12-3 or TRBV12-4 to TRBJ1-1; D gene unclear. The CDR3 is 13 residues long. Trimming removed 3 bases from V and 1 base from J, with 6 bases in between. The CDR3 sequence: CASSFSQNTEAFF. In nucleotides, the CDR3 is TGTGCCAGCAGTTTTTCCCAGAACACTGAAGCTTTCTTT.

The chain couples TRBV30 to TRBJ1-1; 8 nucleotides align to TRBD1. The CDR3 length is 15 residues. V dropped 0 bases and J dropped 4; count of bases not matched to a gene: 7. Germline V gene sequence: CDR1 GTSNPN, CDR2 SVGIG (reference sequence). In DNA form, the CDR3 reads TGTGCCTGGAGTGTACTAGGACAGGGATCCACTGAAGCTTTCTTT. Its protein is CAWSVLGQGSTEAFF.

The DNA of the CDR3 is TGCGCCAGCAGCCAAGACCGGGGACAGGGCTACAATGAGCAGTTCTTC. Residues: CASSQDRGQGYNEQFF. The gene calls are TRBV4-1 and TRBJ2-1; 9 bases align to TRBD1. Trimming at V came to 0 bases and at J to 3 bases, leaving 3 bases not matched to a gene. This CDR3 spans 16 amino acids. CDR1 and CDR2 (germline): MGHRA, YSYEKL.

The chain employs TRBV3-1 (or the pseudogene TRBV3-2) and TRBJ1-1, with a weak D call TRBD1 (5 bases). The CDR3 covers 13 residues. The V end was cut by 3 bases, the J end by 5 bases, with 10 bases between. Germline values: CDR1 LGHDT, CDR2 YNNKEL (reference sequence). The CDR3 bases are TGTGCCAGCAGCCAGAGGGGAGGAACTGAAGCTTTCTTT. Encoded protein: CASSQRGGTEAFF.

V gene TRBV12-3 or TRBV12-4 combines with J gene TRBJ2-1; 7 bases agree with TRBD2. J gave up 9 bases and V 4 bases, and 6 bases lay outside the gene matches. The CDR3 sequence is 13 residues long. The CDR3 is CASSWTRRGEQFF. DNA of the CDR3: TGTGCCAGCAGTTGGACTAGGAGGGGTGAGCAGTTCTTC.

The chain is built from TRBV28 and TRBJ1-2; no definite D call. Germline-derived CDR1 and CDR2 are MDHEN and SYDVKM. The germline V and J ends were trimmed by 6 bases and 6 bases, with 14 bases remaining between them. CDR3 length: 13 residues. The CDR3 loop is CASRPQSLDGYTF. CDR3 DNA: TGTGCCAGCAGACCACAGAGTTTGGATGGCTACACCTTC.

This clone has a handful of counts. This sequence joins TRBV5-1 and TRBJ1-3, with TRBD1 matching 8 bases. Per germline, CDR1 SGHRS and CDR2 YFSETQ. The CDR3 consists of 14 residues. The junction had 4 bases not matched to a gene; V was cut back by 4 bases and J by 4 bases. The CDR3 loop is CASSPGQEGNTIYF. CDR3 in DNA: TGCGCCAGCAGCCCGGGACAGGAGGGAAACACCATATATTTT. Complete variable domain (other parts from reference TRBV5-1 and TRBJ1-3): KAGVTQTPRYLIKTRGQQVTLSCSPISGHRSVSWYQQTPGQGLQFLFEYFSETQRNKGNFPGRFSGRQFSNSRSEMNVSTLELGDSALYLCASSPGQEGNTIYFGEGSWLTVV.

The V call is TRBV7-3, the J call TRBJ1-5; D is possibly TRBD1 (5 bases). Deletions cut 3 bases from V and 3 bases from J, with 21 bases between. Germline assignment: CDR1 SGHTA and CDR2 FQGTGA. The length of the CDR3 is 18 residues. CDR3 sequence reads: CASSFLGQNFPNNQPQHF. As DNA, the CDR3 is TGTGCCAGCAGCTTTTTGGGGCAGAACTTCCCCAACAATCAGCCCCAGCATTTT.

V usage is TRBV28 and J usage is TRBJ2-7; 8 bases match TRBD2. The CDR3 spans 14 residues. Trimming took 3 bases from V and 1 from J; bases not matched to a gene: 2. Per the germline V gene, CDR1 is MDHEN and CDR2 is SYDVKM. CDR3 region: CASSFLAGSYEQYF. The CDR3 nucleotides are TGTGCCAGCAGTTTCCTAGCGGGTTCCTACGAGCAGTACTTC.

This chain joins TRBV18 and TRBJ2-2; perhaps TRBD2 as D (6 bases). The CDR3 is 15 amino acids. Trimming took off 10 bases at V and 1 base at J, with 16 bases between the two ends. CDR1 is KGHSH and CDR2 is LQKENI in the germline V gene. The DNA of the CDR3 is TGTGCCAACTCGTCGGACTATCGGAACACCGGGGAGCTGTTTTTT. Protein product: CANSSDYRNTGELFF.